Below, 32 T cell receptor beta chains from the same sample are listed, as sequenced in a study of T cell responses to AZD1222 COVID-19 vaccine. TCRdb's table, derived via immunoSEQ multiplex PCR, lists solely in-frame clones and lacks some. The sample comprises over 100,000 clones, more than 75% of which are singletons, and about 1.1% rests with the top ten. The starting material was peripheral blood, obtained 28 days after the second AZD1222 dose. These receptors all come from an adult who received the AZD1222 COVID-19 vaccine.

The chain carries TRBV5-1 and TRBJ1-5; no clear D gene. CDR1 is SGHRS, CDR2 YFSETQ, per germline. V lost 4 bases and J lost 2, with 7 bases in between. This CDR3 has 13 amino acids. The CDR3 DNA follows: TGCGCCAGCAGCAGGGAAGGCAATCAGCCCCAGCATTTT. Its protein is CASSREGNQPQHF.

J is TRBJ1-4 and V is TRBV6-2 or TRBV6-3; D ambiguous. Germline V lookup: CDR1 MNHEY, CDR2 SVGEGT. The CDR3 has 15 amino acids. V gave up 8 bases and J gave up 7 bases, with 20 bases separating them. Here the CDR3 reads CASGRPRGSGEKLFF. CDR3 nucleotides: TGTGCCAGCGGCCGTCCACGGGGATCAGGTGAAAAACTGTTTTTT.

The CDR3 reads CASGPGVNSPLHF. CDR3 nucleotide sequence: TGTGCTAGTGGTCCCGGAGTCAATTCACCCCTCCACTTT. V is TRBV12-5 and J is TRBJ1-6; D gene uncertain. Germline V gene lookup returns CDR1 LGHNT and CDR2 FRNRAP. This CDR3 is 13 amino acids long. The V and J ends lost 5 bases and 7 bases respectively, with 9 bases between them.

V usage is TRBV28 and J usage is TRBJ2-1, with D perhaps given as TRBD1 or TRBD2 (5 bases each). Germline V CDR1 and CDR2: MDHEN, SYDVKM. The V gene lost 6 bases and the J gene lost 9 bases, with 15 bases spanning the gap. CDR3 length: 13 amino acids. Here the CDR3 DNA reads TGTGCCAGCAGGGGGACGGTACTGGGTGAGCAGTTCTTC. Translating gives CASRGTVLGEQFF.

This clone was seen only once. This chain's CDR3 is CASSSLRGTNYNEQFF. The CDR3, as DNA: TGTGCCAGCAGTTCACTCCGAGGGACGAATTACAATGAGCAGTTCTTC. The rearrangement joins TRBV28 to TRBJ2-1; TRBD1 or TRBD2 may be the D gene (5 bases each). Trimming removed 4 bases at V and 4 bases at J, with 17 bases between. CDR1 and CDR2 from the germline V gene are MDHEN and SYDVKM. The CDR3 is made up of 16 amino acids.

This rearrangement joins TRBV9 to TRBJ2-1, with D hard to call. Per germline, CDR1 SGDLS and CDR2 YYNGEE. Trimming took off 4 bases at V and 2 bases at J, with 7 bases between the two ends. This CDR3 is built from 13 residues. Here the CDR3 reads CASSPRPYNEQFF. DNA of the CDR3: TGTGCCAGCAGCCCCCGGCCCTACAATGAGCAGTTCTTC. Together with reference TRBV9 and TRBJ2-1, the CDR3 gives the full variable domain: DSGVTQTPKHLITATGQRVTLRCSPRSGDLSVYWYQQSLDQGLQFLIQYYNGEERAKGNILERFSAQQFPDLHSELNLSSLELGDSALYFCASSPRPYNEQFFGPGTRLTVL.

In this sample, this clone turned up once. The chain combines TRBV14 with TRBJ1-3; D possibly corresponds to TRBD1 (6 bases). This CDR3 region has 15 residues. Germline V lookup: CDR1 SGHDN, CDR2 FVKESK. The V end lost 2 bases, the J end lost 4 bases, and 12 bases lay between the germline ends. The CDR3 DNA is TGTGCCAGCAGCCAACTCAGACAGGCAGGAAACACCATATATTTT. Protein sequence: CASSQLRQAGNTIYF.

This chain joins TRBV10-3 and TRBJ2-7, with 8 bases that match TRBD2. The ends lost 8 bases at V and 5 bases at J; junction bases unmatched: 11. The CDR3 runs to 14 residues. Germline V gene sequence: CDR1 ENHRY, CDR2 SYGVKD. The CDR3 sequence: CAIGGGTRYDEQYF. The CDR3, as DNA: TGTGCCATCGGAGGCGGGACTAGATATGACGAGCAGTACTTC.

The J gene is TRBJ2-7, the V gene TRBV5-1; 9 bases are a match to TRBD2. V was pared by 0 bases and J by 5 bases, with 6 bases of the junction left unmatched. Germline CDR1 and CDR2: SGHRS and YFSETQ. This CDR3 is 15 amino acids long. Here the CDR3 reads CASSLVAGGPDEQYF. CDR3 nucleotide sequence: TGCGCCAGCAGCTTGGTGGCGGGAGGGCCGGACGAGCAGTACTTC.

The V call is TRBV4-1, the J call TRBJ2-5; 9 bases fit TRBD1. The length of the CDR3 is 14 residues. V was clipped by 5 bases and J by 2 bases; unmatched bases: 3. Germline CDR1 MGHRA, CDR2 YSYEKL. The CDR3 sequence: CASSYGTGQETQYF. DNA of the CDR3: TGCGCCAGCAGCTACGGGACAGGGCAAGAGACCCAGTACTTC.

The V call is TRBV6-5, the J call TRBJ2-3, with 8 nucleotides matching TRBD2. The CDR3 spans 15 residues. Germline values: CDR1 MNHEY, CDR2 SVGAGI. With 7 bases clipped from V and 5 bases from J, the junction kept 11 bases outside the gene matches. For the CDR3, the DNA is TGTGCCAGCAACCATCGGGGGGGAAGTCGAGATACGCAGTATTTT. Amino acids: CASNHRGGSRDTQYF.

The rearrangement joins TRBV28 to TRBJ2-1; the match to TRBD1 covers 9 bases. The V gene end was trimmed by 5 bases and the J gene end by 9 bases; junction bases not matched to a gene: 17. The CDR3 totals 17 residues. Germline V gene lookup returns CDR1 MDHEN and CDR2 SYDVKM. The CDR3 sequence is CASSASGTGSHRGEQFF. As DNA, the CDR3 is TGTGCCAGCAGTGCGAGCGGGACAGGGTCCCACCGCGGTGAGCAGTTCTTC.

The V and J genes are TRBV5-1 and TRBJ1-3, with a possible D match to TRBD1 (6 bases). Germline CDR1 is SGHRS and CDR2 is YFSETQ. The CDR3 sequence is 16 residues long. V dropped 0 bases and J dropped 3 bases, with 13 bases sitting between them. The CDR3 DNA follows: TGCGCCAGCAGCTTGGATCTGGGGGCGGGTGGAAACACCATATATTTT. This codes for CASSLDLGAGGNTIYF.

This sequence joins TRBV5-1 and TRBJ2-7; D is tentatively TRBD1 or TRBD2 (5 bases each). The CDR3 length is 16 residues. Trimming shortened V by 4 bases and J by 2 bases, and 19 bases separated the two germline ends. The germline gives CDR1 SGHRS, CDR2 YFSETQ. Written as DNA, the CDR3 is TGCGCCAGCAGCACCGGACTTGACAGACCGCCCTACGAGCAGTACTTC. Translation: CASSTGLDRPPYEQYF.

V and J are TRBV19 and TRBJ1-4; D not resolved. V shed 6 bases and J shed 1 base, with 12 bases lying between them. The CDR3 has 15 residues. Germline CDR1 LNHDA, CDR2 SQIVND (reference sequence). Written as DNA, the CDR3 is TGTGCCAGTAGCACTAGACGGGGAACTAATGAAAAACTGTTTTTT. It encodes CASSTRRGTNEKLFF. Drawing the rest from reference TRBV19 and TRBJ1-4, the complete variable domain is DGGITQSPKYLFRKEGQNVTLSCEQNLNHDAMYWYRQDPGQGLRLIYYSQIVNDFQKGDIAEGYSVSREKKESFPLTVTSAQKNPTAFYLCASSTRRGTNEKLFFGSGTQLSVL.

The V and J genes are TRBV6-2 or TRBV6-3 and TRBJ2-5, with TRBD2 matching over 11 bases. The J segment lost 4 bases and the V segment lost 6 bases, leaving 10 bases of the junction unmatched. Germline-derived CDR1 and CDR2 are MNHEY and SVGEGT. The CDR3 sequence is 16 residues long. CDR3 residues: CASSLGLAAPGETQYF. The CDR3 DNA is TGTGCCAGCAGCCTGGGACTAGCGGCGCCTGGAGAGACCCAGTACTTC.

The rearrangement joins TRBV3-1 (or the pseudogene TRBV3-2) to TRBJ2-5, with TRBD2 matching 13 bases. V was clipped by 4 bases and J by 5 bases; unmatched bases: 4. CDR1 and CDR2 (germline): LGHDT, YNNKEL (reference sequence). The CDR3 contains 15 residues. DNA of the CDR3: TGTGCCAGCAGCCCCCCGACTAGCGGGAGGGAGACCCAGTACTTC. Protein sequence: CASSPPTSGRETQYF.

In this sample, this clone turned up once. V gene TRBV7-3 combines with J gene TRBJ2-5; tentatively, D is TRBD2 (6 bases). Trimming took off 3 bases at V and 4 bases at J, with 15 bases between the two ends. The CDR3 totals 15 residues. In germline, CDR1 is SGHTA, CDR2 FQGTGA. The CDR3: CASSFSGALGETQYF. CDR3 DNA sequence: TGTGCCAGCAGCTTTAGCGGTGCATTGGGAGAGACCCAGTACTTC. The variable domain in full, completed from reference TRBV7-3 and TRBJ2-5, reads GAGVSQTPSNKVTEKGKYVELRCDPISGHTALYWYRQSLGQGPEFLIYFQGTGAADDSGLPNDRFFAVRPEGSVSTLKIQRTERGDSAVYLCASSFSGALGETQYFGPGTRLLVL.

The V call is TRBV4-1, the J call TRBJ1-5; D not certain. Germline assignment: CDR1 MGHRA and CDR2 YSYEKL. Trimming pared 4 bases from V and 1 base from J, leaving 11 bases between. The CDR3 has 15 amino acids. This CDR3 is CASSPRFGSNQPQHF. CDR3 nucleotide sequence: TGCGCCAGCAGCCCCCGGTTCGGGAGCAATCAGCCCCAGCATTTT.

J is TRBJ1-1 and V is TRBV2; D not resolved. The CDR3 extends over 13 amino acids. Germline V gives CDR1 SNHLY, CDR2 FYNNEI. V shed 6 bases and J shed 3 bases, with 11 bases lying between them. This chain's CDR3 is CASRAQRDTEAFF. Written as DNA, the CDR3 is TGTGCCAGCAGGGCTCAGAGGGACACTGAAGCTTTCTTT.

V usage is TRBV7-3 and J usage is TRBJ2-1; tentatively, D is TRBD2 (5 bases). The CDR3 totals 13 residues. Germline V gene sequence: CDR1 SGHTA, CDR2 FQGTGA. Trimming removed 8 bases from V and 1 base from J, with 9 bases in between. In DNA, the CDR3 is TGTGCCAGCCCCAGAGGGTCCTACAATGAGCAGTTCTTC. This sequence encodes CASPRGSYNEQFF.

This clone was found a few times. The chain combines TRBV9 with TRBJ2-1; TRBD2 matches 9 bases. CDR3 length: 22 residues. J gave up 0 bases and V 3 bases, and 22 bases lay outside the gene matches. Per germline, CDR1 SGDLS and CDR2 YYNGEE. The CDR3 is CASSATRGLAGPPLSSYNEQFF. The CDR3, as DNA: TGTGCCAGCAGCGCCACAAGGGGGCTAGCGGGGCCACCCCTGAGCTCCTACAATGAGCAGTTCTTC. The variable domain in full, completed from reference TRBV9 and TRBJ2-1, reads DSGVTQTPKHLITATGQRVTLRCSPRSGDLSVYWYQQSLDQGLQFLIQYYNGEERAKGNILERFSAQQFPDLHSELNLSSLELGDSALYFCASSATRGLAGPPLSSYNEQFFGPGTRLTVL.

The J gene is TRBJ1-2, the V gene TRBV19; 7 nucleotides match TRBD1. Germline V gene data show CDR1 as LNHDA and CDR2 as SQIVND (reference sequence). Unmatched junction bases numbered 9, after V lost 5 bases and J lost 3 bases. The CDR3 runs 15 residues. The CDR3 DNA is TGTGCCAGTAGTGCGACAGGGAGGGTGGACTATGGCTACACCTTC. Amino acids: CASSATGRVDYGYTF.

The gene calls are TRBV9 and TRBJ1-3; D not certain. Germline V gives CDR1 SGDLS, CDR2 YYNGEE. V lost 3 bases to trimming and J lost 4 bases, with 17 bases between them. The length of the CDR3 is 16 residues. CDR3 nucleotide sequence: TGTGCCAGCAGCGGCGACCTACGTCAAGTAGGAAACACCATATATTTT. Translated: CASSGDLRQVGNTIYF. Supplemented by reference TRBV9 and TRBJ1-3, the full variable domain reads DSGVTQTPKHLITATGQRVTLRCSPRSGDLSVYWYQQSLDQGLQFLIQYYNGEERAKGNILERFSAQQFPDLHSELNLSSLELGDSALYFCASSGDLRQVGNTIYFGEGSWLTVV.

This rearrangement joins TRBV18 to TRBJ1-2; D remains ambiguous. The CDR3 contains 16 residues. Trimming took 3 bases from V and 8 from J, leaving 22 bases between them. Germline-derived CDR1 and CDR2 are KGHSH and LQKENI. This CDR3 is CASSPASPAASGGYTF. The CDR3 coding sequence is TGTGCCAGCTCACCTGCTTCCCCGGCAGCGTCGGGAGGCTACACCTTC.

The rearrangement joins TRBV6-1 to TRBJ2-5; D not certain. The V end was cut by 2 bases, the J end by 1 base, with 2 bases between. CDR1 and CDR2 (germline): MNHNS, SASEGT. CDR3 size: 12 residues. The CDR3 sequence: CASSEFQETQYF. The DNA of the CDR3 is TGTGCCAGCAGTGAATTCCAAGAGACCCAGTACTTC.

CDR3 sequence (DNA): TGTGCCAGCATCGACAGGGTCGGAAACACCATATATTTT. It codes for CASIDRVGNTIYF. This chain uses TRBV6-5 with TRBJ1-3; 7 bases agree with TRBD1. Germline trimming cut 7 bases from V and 4 bases from J; bases unmatched to any gene: 4. Germline V gene lookup returns CDR1 MNHEY and CDR2 SVGAGI. The length of the CDR3 is 13 residues.

The chain couples TRBV9 to TRBJ2-5, with 10 bases identical to TRBD2. CDR1 and CDR2 (germline): SGDLS, YYNGEE. V dropped 0 bases and J dropped 5; count of bases not matched to a gene: 10. The CDR3 loop spans 17 amino acids. CDR3 sequence reads: CASSVGPSGRVGETQYF. CDR3 sequence (DNA): TGTGCCAGCAGCGTAGGTCCCAGCGGGAGGGTTGGGGAGACCCAGTACTTC.

This clone was recorded only once. The chain joins TRBV4-1 to TRBJ1-5; D ambiguous. CDR3 length equals 13 residues. Germline CDR1 MGHRA, CDR2 YSYEKL. Trimming took off 3 bases at V and 4 bases at J, with 7 bases between the two ends. CDR3 protein: CASSHPSNQPQHF. The CDR3 DNA is TGCGCCAGCAGCCATCCAAGTAATCAGCCCCAGCATTTT.

The V and J genes are TRBV4-1 and TRBJ2-7; 7 bases map to TRBD2. CDR1 MGHRA and CDR2 YSYEKL come from the germline V gene. The CDR3 loop spans 15 amino acids. With 0 bases clipped from V and 3 bases from J, the junction kept 5 bases outside the gene matches. This chain's CDR3 is CASSQDGREHYEQYF. The DNA of the CDR3 is TGCGCCAGCAGCCAAGATGGGCGGGAGCACTACGAGCAGTACTTC.

The V call is TRBV3-1 (or the pseudogene TRBV3-2), the J call TRBJ1-1, with TRBD1 matching 7 bases. Trimming took 1 base from V and 2 from J; bases not matched to a gene: 1. CDR1 LGHDT and CDR2 YNNKEL come from the germline V gene (reference sequence). The CDR3 loop spans 14 amino acids. The CDR3 sequence is CASSQGTGNTEAFF. CDR3 coding DNA: TGTGCCAGCAGCCAAGGGACAGGTAACACTGAAGCTTTCTTT.

In this sample, this clone turned up once. Here the CDR3 DNA reads TGCGCCAGCAGCTTGGTATTGTCAGGGCCTGAAGCTTTCTTT. Amino acids: CASSLVLSGPEAFF. The chain is built from TRBV5-1 and TRBJ1-1; the D gene is possibly TRBD1 (5 bases). Germline CDR1 SGHRS, CDR2 YFSETQ. This CDR3 spans 14 amino acids. V lost 0 bases, J lost 6 bases, and 12 bases lay in between. The full variable domain, in which reference TRBV5-1 and TRBJ1-1 provide the parts outside the CDR3, is KAGVTQTPRYLIKTRGQQVTLSCSPISGHRSVSWYQQTPGQGLQFLFEYFSETQRNKGNFPGRFSGRQFSNSRSEMNVSTLELGDSALYLCASSLVLSGPEAFFGQGTRLTVV.